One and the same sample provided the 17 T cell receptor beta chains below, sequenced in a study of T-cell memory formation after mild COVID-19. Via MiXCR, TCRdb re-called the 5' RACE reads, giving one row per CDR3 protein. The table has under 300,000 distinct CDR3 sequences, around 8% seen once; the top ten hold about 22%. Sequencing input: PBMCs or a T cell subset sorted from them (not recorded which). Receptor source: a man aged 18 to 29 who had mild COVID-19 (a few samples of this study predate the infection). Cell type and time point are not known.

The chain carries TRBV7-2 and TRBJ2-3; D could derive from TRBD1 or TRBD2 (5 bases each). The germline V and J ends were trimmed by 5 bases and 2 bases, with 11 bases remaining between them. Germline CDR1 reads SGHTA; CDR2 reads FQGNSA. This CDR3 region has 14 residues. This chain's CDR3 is CASSRDLHTDTQYF. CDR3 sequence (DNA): TGTGCCAGCAGCCGGGACCTCCACACAGATACGCAGTATTTT.

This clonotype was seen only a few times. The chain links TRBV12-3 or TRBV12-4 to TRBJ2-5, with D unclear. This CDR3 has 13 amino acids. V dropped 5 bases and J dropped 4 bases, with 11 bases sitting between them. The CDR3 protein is CASSRPPPETQYF. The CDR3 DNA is TGTGCCAGCAGTCGTCCCCCCCCAGAGACCCAGTACTTC.

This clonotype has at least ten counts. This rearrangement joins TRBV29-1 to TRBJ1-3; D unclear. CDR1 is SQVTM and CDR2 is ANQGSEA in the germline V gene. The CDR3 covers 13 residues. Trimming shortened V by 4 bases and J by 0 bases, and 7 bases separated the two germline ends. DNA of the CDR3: TGCAGCGTTGCACAGAGCTCTGGAAACACCATATATTTT. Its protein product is CSVAQSSGNTIYF.

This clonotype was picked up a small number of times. The CDR3 DNA is TGCAGCGTTGAAGACGACAGAGGCGAGCAGTACTTC. It encodes CSVEDDRGEQYF. The chain links TRBV29-1 to TRBJ2-7; a possible D gene is TRBD1 (5 bases). Trimming shortened V by 0 bases and J by 6 bases, and 9 bases separated the two germline ends. Looked up from germline, CDR1 is SQVTM and CDR2 is ANQGSEA. The CDR3 covers 12 residues.

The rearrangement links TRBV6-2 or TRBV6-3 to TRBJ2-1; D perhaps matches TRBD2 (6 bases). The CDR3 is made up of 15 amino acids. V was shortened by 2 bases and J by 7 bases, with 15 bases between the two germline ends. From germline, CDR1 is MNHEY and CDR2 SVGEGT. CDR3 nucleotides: TGTGCCAGCAGTTACATTGTGGAGGGTTCGAATGAGCAGTTCTTC. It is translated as CASSYIVEGSNEQFF.

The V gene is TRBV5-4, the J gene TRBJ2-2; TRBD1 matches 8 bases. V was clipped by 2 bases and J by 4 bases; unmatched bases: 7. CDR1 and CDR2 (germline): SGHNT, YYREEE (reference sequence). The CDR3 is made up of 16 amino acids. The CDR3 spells CASSFDRGSGTGELFF. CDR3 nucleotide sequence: TGTGCCAGCAGCTTCGACAGGGGTTCGGGCACCGGGGAGCTGTTTTTT.

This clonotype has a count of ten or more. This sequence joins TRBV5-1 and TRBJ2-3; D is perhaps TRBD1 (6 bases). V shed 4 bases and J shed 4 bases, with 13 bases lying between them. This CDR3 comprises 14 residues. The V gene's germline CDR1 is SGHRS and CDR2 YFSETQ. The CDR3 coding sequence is TGCGCCAGCAGCCCCCTCTCAGGGGCAGATACGCAGTATTTT. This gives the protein CASSPLSGADTQYF.

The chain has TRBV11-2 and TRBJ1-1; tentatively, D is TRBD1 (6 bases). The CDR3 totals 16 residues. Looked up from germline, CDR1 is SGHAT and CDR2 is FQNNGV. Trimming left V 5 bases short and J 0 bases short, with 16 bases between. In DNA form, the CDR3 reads TGTGCCAGCAGCCCGCAGACAGGAGCTCTGAACACTGAAGCTTTCTTT. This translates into CASSPQTGALNTEAFF.

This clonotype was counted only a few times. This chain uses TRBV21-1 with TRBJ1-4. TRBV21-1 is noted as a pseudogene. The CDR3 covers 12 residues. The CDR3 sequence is CASSADNEKLFF. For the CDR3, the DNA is TGTGCCAGCAGCGCAGATAATGAAAAACTGTTTTTT.

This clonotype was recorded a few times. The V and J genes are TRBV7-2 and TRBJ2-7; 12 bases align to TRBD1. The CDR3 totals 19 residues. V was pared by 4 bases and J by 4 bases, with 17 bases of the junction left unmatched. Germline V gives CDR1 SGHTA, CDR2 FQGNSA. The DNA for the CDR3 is TGTGCCAGCAGCTCCAGCCGACTAACCGGGACAGGGGGCAGGTACGAGCAGTACTTC. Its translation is CASSSSRLTGTGGRYEQYF.

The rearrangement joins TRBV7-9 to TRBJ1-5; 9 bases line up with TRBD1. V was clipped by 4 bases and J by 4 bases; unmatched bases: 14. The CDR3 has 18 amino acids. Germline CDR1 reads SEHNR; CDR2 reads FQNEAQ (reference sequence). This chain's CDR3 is CASSYYHVRTGVNQPQHF. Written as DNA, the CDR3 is TGTGCCAGCAGCTACTACCACGTAAGGACAGGGGTAAATCAGCCCCAGCATTTT.

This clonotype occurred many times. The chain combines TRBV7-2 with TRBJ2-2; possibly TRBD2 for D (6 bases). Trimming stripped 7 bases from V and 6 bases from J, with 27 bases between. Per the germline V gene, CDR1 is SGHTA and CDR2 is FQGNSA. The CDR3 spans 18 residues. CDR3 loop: CASTRRDSRFSSAGELFF. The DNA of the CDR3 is TGTGCCAGCACACGGCGGGACTCCCGCTTTTCGTCCGCCGGGGAGCTGTTTTTT. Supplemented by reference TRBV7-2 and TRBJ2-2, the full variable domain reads GAGVSQSPSNKVTEKGKDVELRCDPISGHTALYWYRQSLGQGLEFLIYFQGNSAPDKSGLPSDRFSAERTGGSVSTLTIQRTQQEDSAVYLCASTRRDSRFSSAGELFFGEGSRLTVL.

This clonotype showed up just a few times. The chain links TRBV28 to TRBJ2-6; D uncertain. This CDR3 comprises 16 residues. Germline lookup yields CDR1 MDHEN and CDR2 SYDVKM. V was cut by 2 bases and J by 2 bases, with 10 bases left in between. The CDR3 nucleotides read TGTGCCAGCAGTTTAGGAACTCGAGCTGGGGCCAACGTCCTGACTTTC. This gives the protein CASSLGTRAGANVLTF.

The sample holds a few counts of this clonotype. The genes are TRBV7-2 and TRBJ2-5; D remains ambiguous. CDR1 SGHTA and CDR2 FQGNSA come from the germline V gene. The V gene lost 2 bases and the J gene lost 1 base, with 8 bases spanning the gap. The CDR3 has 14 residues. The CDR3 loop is CASSLFSSQETQYF. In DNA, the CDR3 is TGTGCCAGCAGCTTATTCAGCAGCCAAGAGACCCAGTACTTC.

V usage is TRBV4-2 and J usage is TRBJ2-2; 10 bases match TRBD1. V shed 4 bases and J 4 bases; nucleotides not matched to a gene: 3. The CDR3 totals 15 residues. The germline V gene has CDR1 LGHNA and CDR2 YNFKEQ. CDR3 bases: TGTGCCAGCAGCCCCGGGACAGGGGCCACCGGGGAGCTGTTTTTT. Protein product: CASSPGTGATGELFF.

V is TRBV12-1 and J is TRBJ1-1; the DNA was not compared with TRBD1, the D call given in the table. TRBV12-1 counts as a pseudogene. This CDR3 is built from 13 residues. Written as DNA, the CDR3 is TGTGCCAGCAGCTTTGGTCAGGGAAAGGAAGCTTTCTTT. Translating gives CASSFGQGKEAFF.

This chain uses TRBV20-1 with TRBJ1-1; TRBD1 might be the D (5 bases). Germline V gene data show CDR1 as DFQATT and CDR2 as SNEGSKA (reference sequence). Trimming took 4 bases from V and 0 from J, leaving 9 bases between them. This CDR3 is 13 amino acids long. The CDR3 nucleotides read TGCAGTGCTACCGACAGCCTGAACACTGAAGCTTTCTTT. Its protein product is CSATDSLNTEAFF.